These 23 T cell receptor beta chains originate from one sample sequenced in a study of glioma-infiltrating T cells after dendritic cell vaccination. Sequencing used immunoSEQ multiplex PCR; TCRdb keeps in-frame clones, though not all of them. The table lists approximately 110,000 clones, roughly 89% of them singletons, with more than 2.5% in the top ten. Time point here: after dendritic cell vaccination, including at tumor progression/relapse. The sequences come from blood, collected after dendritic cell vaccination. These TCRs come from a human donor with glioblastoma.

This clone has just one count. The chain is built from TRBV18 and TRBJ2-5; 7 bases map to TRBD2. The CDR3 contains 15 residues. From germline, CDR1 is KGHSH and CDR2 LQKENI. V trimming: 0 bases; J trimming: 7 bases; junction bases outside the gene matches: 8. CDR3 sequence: CASSPPTDGLGTQYF. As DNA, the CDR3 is TGTGCCAGCTCACCACCAACGGACGGACTAGGGACCCAGTACTTC.

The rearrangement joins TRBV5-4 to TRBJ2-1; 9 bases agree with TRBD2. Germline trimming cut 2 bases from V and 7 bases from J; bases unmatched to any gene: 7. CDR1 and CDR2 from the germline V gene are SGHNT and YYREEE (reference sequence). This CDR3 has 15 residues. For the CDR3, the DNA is TGTGCCAGCAGCTTTGCGGGGGGGTTTTGGAATGAGCAGTTCTTC. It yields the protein CASSFAGGFWNEQFF. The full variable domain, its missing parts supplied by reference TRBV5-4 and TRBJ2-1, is ETGVTQSPTHLIKTRGQQVTLRCSSQSGHNTVSWYQQALGQGPQFIFQYYREEENGRGNFPPRFSGLQFPNYSSELNVNALELDDSALYLCASSFAGGFWNEQFFGPGTRLTVL.

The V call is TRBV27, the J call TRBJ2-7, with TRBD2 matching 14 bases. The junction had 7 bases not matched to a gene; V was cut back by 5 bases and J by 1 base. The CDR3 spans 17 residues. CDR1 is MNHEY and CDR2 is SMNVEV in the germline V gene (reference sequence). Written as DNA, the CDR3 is TGTGCCAGCAGTCCGTCCGGGACTAGCGGGAGTTCCTACGAGCAGTACTTC. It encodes CASSPSGTSGSSYEQYF.

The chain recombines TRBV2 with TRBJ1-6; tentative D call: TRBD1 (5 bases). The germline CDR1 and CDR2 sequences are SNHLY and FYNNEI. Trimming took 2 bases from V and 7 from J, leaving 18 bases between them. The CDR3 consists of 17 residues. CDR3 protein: CASSEMGGTGGNSPLHF. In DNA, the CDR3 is TGTGCCAGCAGTGAAATGGGGGGGACCGGGGGGAATTCACCCCTCCACTTT. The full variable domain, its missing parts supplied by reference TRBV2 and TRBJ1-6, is EPEVTQTPSHQVTQMGQEVILRCVPISNHLYFYWYRQILGQKVEFLVSFYNNEISEKSEIFDDQFSVERPDGSNFTLKIRSTKLEDSAMYFCASSEMGGTGGNSPLHFGNGTRLTVT.

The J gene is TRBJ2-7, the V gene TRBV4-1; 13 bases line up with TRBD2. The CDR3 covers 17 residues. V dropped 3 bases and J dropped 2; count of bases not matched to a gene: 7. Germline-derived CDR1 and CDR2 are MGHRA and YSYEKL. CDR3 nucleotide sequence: TGCGCCAGCAGCCATGACTCGGGACTAGCGGGAACCTACGAGCAGTACTTC. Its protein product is CASSHDSGLAGTYEQYF.

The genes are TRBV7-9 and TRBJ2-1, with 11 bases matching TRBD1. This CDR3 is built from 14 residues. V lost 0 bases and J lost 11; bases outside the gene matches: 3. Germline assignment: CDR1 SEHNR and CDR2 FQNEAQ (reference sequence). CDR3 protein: CASSLAGTGGQQFF. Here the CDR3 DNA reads TGTGCCAGCAGCTTAGCCGGGACAGGGGGTCAGCAGTTCTTC. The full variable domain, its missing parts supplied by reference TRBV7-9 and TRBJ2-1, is DTGVSQNPRHKITKRGQNVTFRCDPISEHNRLYWYRQTLGQGPEFLTYFQNEAQLEKSRLLSDRFSAERPKGSFSTLEIQRTEQGDSAMYLCASSLAGTGGQQFFGPGTRLTVL.

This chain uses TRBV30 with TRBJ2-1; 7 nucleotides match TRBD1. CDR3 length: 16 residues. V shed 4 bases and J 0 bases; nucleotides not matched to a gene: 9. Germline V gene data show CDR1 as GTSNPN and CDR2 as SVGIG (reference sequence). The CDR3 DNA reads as TGTGCCTGGACTATGGGACAGCCGAGCTCCTACAATGAGCAGTTCTTC. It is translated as CAWTMGQPSSYNEQFF.

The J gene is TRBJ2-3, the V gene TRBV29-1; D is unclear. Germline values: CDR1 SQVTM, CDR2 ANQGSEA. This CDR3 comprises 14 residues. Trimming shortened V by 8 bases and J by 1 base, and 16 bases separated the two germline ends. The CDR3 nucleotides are TGCAGCACCTCTCAGCGCCGCGGCACAGATACGCAGTATTTT. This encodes CSTSQRRGTDTQYF.

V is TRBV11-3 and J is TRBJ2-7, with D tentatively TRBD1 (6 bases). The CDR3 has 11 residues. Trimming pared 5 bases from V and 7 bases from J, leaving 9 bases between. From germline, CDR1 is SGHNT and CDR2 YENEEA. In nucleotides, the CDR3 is TGTGCCAGCAGCAAAACAGGGGAGCAGTACTTC. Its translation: CASSKTGEQYF.

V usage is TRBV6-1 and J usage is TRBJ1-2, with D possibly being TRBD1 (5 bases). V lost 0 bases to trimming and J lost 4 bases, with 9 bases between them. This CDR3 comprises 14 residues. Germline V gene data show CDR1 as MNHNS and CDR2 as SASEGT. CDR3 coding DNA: TGTGCCAGCAGTGAAGCGTCGGGGGGCTATGGCTACACCTTC. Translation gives CASSEASGGYGYTF.

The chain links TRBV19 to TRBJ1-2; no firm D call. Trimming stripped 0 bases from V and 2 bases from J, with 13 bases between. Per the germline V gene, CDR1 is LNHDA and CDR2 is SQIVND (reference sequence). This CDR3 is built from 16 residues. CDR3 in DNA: TGTGCCAGTAGTATAGACTCCCGGGGAAGGAACTATGGCTACACCTTC. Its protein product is CASSIDSRGRNYGYTF.

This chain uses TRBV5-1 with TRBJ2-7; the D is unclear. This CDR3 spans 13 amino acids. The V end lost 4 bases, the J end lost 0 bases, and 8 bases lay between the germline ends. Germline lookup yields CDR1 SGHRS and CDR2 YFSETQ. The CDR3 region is CASSVGDSYEQYF. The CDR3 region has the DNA TGCGCCAGCAGCGTGGGCGACTCCTACGAGCAGTACTTC. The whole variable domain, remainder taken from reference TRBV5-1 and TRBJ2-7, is KAGVTQTPRYLIKTRGQQVTLSCSPISGHRSVSWYQQTPGQGLQFLFEYFSETQRNKGNFPGRFSGRQFSNSRSEMNVSTLELGDSALYLCASSVGDSYEQYFGPGTRLTVT.

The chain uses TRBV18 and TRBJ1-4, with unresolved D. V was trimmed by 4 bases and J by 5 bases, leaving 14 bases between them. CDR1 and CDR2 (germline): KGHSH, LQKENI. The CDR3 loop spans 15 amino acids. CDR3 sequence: CASSLTDIQNEKLFF. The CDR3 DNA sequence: TGTGCCAGCTCACTAACAGATATCCAGAATGAAAAACTGTTTTTT.

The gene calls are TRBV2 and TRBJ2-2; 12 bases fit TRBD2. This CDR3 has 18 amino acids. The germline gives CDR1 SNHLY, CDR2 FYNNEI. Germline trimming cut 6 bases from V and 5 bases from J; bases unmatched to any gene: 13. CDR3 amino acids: CASRIGASGGERTGELFF. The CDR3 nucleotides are TGTGCCAGCAGGATAGGGGCTAGCGGGGGGGAGCGTACCGGGGAGCTGTTTTTT.

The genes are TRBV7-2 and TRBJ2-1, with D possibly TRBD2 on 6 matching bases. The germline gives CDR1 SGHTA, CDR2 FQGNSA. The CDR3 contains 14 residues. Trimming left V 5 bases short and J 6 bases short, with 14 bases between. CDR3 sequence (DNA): TGTGCCAGCAGCCTTAGCGGTATTGCCAATGAGCAGTTCTTC. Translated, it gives CASSLSGIANEQFF.

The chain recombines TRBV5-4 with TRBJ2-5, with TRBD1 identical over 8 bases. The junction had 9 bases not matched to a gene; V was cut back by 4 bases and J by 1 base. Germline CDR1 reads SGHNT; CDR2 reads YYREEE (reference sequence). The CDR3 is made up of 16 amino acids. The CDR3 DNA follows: TGTGCCAGCAGCCGCGGGACAGGAACTAGCCAAGAGACCCAGTACTTC. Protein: CASSRGTGTSQETQYF.

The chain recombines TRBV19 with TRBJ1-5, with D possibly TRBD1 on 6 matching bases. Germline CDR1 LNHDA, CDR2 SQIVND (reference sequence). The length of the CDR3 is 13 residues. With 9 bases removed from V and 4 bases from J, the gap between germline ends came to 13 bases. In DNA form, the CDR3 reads TGTGCCAGCTCCAGGGGACGGAATCAGCCCCAGCATTTT. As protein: CASSRGRNQPQHF.

CDR3 DNA sequence: TGTGCCACCTACCGACAGGGGATCACGGCCCAGTACTTC. Encoded protein: CATYRQGITAQYF. The chain uses TRBV6-9 and TRBJ2-5, with 8 bases matching TRBD1. The CDR3 loop spans 13 amino acids. J was trimmed by 9 bases and V by 10 bases; bases with no gene match: 13. Per the germline V gene, CDR1 is MNHGY and CDR2 is SVAAGI.

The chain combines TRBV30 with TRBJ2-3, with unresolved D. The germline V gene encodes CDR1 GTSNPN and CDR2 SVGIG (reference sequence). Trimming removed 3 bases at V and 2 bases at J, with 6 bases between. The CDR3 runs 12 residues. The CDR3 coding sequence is TGTGCCTGGAGAGCCTTCACAGATACGCAGTATTTT. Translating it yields CAWRAFTDTQYF.

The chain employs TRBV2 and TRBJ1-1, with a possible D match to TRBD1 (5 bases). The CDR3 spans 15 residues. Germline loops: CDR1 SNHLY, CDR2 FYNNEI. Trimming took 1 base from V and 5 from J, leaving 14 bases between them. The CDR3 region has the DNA TGTGCCAGCAGTGAAGGTAACCCTGGGGGGACTGAAGCTTTCTTT. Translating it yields CASSEGNPGGTEAFF.

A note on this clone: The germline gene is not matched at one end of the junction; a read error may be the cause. The CDR3 reads CASSLAGVRSGNTIYF. The CDR3 DNA sequence: TGTGCCAGCAGCCTAGCAGGGGTTCGGTCTGGAAACACCATATATTTT. V usage is TRBV7-9 and J usage is TRBJ1-3; D is possibly TRBD1 (6 bases). CDR1 and CDR2 from the germline V gene are SEHNR and FQNEAQ (reference sequence). This CDR3 spans 16 amino acids.

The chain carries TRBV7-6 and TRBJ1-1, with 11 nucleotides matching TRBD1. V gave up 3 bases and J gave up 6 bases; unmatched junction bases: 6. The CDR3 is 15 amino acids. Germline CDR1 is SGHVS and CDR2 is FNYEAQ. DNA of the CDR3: TGTGCCAGCAGCTTGGGACAGGGGGTACACTCTGAAGCTTTCTTT. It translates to CASSLGQGVHSEAFF.

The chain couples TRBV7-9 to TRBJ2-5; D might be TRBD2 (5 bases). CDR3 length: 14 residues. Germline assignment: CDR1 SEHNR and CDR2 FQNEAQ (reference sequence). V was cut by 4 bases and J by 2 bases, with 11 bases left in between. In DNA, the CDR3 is TGTGCCAGCAGCTACGGAGCGGTTCAAGAGACCCAGTACTTC. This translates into CASSYGAVQETQYF.